This entry describes one T cell receptor beta chain. The antigen is not known. In the PCR, 60 Vbeta and 13 Jbeta primers were used. Sequenced by immunoSEQ multiplex PCR; TCRdb stores in-frame clones only, minus some. The sample has approximately 97,000 clones, 65% to 90% seen once; the top ten hold approximately 4.2%. Whereas donors were nominally healthy upon sampling, unrecorded immune exposures were probable. This sample was taken from a study of cytomegalovirus exposure and HLA in healthy donors. As for the study in general: Approximately 180 million T cells yielded 117 million unique TCR beta sequences, as an earlier analysis found.

The CDR3 is 16 residues long. The junction had 6 bases not matched to a gene; V was cut back by 0 bases and J by 6 bases. Study conclusions and caveats: Later work found most CMV-associated TCR beta chains apparently HLA-restricted. Reports state that TCR beta sequences accurately predicted most subjects' HLA-A and HLA-B alleles.

This sequence originates from a woman aged 70-85 years in good health and CMV-seropositive. V and J are TRBV5-3 and TRBJ2-1; TRBD2 matches at 10 bases. TRBV5-3 has ORF status, its function being uncertain. Sequencing input: PBMCs. In nucleotides, the CDR3 is TGTGCCAGAAGCTTGGCCCCACTAGCGGGGCTCAATGAGCAGTTCTTC. Amino acid sequence: CARSLAPLAGLNEQFF.